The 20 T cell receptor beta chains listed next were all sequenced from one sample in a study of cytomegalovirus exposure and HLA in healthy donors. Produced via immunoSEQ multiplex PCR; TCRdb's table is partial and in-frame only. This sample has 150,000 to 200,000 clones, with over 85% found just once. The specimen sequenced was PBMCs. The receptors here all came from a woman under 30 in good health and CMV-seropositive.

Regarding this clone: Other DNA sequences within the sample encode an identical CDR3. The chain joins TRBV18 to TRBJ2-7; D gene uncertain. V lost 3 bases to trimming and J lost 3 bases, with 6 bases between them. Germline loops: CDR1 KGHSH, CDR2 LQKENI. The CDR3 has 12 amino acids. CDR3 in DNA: TGTGCCAGCTCACCGCGACTCTACGAGCAGTACTTC. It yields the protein CASSPRLYEQYF.

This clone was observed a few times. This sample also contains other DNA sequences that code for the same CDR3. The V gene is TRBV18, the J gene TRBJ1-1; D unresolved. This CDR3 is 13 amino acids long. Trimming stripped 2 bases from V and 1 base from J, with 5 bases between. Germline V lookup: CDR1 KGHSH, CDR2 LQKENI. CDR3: CASSPAGNTEAFF. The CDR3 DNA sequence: TGTGCCAGCTCACCAGCGGGGAACACTGAAGCTTTCTTT.

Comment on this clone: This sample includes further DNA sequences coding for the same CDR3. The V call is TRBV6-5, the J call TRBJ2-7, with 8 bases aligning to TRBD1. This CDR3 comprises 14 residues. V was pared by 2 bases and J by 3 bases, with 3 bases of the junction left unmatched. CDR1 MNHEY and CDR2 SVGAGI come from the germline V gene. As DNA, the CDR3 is TGTGCCAGCAGTTACCGGGACAGGAACTACGAGCAGTACTTC. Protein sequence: CASSYRDRNYEQYF.

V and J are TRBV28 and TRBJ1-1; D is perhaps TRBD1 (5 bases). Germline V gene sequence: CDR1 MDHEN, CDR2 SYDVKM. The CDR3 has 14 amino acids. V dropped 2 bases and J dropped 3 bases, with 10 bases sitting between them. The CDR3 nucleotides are TGTGCCAGCAGTTTACGATGGGGGGACACTGAAGCTTTCTTT. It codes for CASSLRWGDTEAFF. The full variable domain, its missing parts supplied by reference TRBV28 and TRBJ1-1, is DVKVTQSSRYLVKRTGEKVFLECVQDMDHENMFWYRQDPGLGLRLIYFSYDVKMKEKGDIPEGYSVSREKKERFSLILESASTNQTSMYLCASSLRWGDTEAFFGQGTRLTVV.

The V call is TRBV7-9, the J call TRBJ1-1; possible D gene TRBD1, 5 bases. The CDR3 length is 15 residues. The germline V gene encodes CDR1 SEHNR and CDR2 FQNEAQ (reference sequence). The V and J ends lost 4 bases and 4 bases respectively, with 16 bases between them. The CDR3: CASSSPGGGATEAFF. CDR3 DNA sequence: TGTGCCAGCAGCTCTCCGGGGGGTGGCGCCACTGAAGCTTTCTTT.

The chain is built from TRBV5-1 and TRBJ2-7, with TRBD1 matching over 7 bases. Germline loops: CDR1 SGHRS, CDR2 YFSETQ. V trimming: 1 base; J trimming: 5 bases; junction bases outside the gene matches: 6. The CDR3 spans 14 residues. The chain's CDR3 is CASSLWAGGDEQYF. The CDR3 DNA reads TGCGCCAGCAGCTTGTGGGCAGGGGGAGACGAGCAGTACTTC.

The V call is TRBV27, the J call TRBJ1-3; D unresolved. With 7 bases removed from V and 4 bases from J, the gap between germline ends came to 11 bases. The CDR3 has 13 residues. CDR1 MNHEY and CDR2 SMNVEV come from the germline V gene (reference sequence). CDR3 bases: TGTGCCAGCACCACCACTCGGGGAAACACCATATATTTT. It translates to CASTTTRGNTIYF.

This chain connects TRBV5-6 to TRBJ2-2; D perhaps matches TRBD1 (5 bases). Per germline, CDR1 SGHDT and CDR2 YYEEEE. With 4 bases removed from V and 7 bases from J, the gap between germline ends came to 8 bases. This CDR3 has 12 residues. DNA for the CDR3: TGTGCCAGCAGCCCCAGGGTCGGGGAGCTGTTTTTT. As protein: CASSPRVGELFF.

The CDR3 DNA sequence: TGTGCCAGCAGCCGCAGCGGGGGTGGCACAGATACGCAGTATTTT. Translation: CASSRSGGGTDTQYF. The chain joins TRBV7-3 to TRBJ2-3, with 8 bases lining up with TRBD2. The CDR3 spans 15 residues. The V gene's germline CDR1 is SGHTA and CDR2 FQGTGA. V shed 5 bases, J shed 1 base, and the junction held 5 bases outside the gene matches.

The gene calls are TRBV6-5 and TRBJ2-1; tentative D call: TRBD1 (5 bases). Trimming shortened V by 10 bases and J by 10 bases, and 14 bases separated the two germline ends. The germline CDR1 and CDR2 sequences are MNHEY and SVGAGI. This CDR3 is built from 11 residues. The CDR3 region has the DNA TGTGCCACCAAAGGGGTCAAGGAGCAGTTCTTC. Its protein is CATKGVKEQFF.

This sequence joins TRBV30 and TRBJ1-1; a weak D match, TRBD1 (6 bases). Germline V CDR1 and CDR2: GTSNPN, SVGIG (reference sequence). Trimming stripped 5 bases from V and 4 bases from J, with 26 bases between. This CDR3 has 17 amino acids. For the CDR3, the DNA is TGTGCCTGGGGAGTGGGGGACACCCTGATTGGGGTCACTGAAGCTTTCTTT. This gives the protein CAWGVGDTLIGVTEAFF.

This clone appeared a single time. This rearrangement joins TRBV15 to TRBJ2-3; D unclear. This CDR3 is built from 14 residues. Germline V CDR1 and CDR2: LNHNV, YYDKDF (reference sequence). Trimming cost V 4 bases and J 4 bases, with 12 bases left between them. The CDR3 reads CATSIGLRADTQYF. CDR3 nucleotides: TGTGCCACCAGCATTGGTTTAAGAGCAGATACGCAGTATTTT.

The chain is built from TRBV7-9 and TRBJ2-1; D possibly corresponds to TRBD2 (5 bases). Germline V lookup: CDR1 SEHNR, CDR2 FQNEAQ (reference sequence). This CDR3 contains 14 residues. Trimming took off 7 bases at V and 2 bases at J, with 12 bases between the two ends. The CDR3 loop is CASMRDGTYNEQFF. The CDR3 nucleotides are TGTGCCAGCATGCGTGACGGGACCTACAATGAGCAGTTCTTC.

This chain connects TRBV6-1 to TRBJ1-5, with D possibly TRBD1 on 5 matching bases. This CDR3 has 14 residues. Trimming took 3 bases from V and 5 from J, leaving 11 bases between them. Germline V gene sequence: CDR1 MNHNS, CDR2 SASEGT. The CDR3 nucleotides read TGTGCCAGCAGTGATTGGGGCTCCTATCAGCCCCAGCATTTT. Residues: CASSDWGSYQPQHF.

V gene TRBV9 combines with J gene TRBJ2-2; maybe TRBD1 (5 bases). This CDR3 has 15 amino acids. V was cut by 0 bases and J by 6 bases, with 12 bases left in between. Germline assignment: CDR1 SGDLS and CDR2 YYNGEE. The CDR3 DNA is TGTGCCAGCAGCGTAGACCTGAAAGGGGCCGGGGAGCTGTTTTTT. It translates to CASSVDLKGAGELFF.

CDR3 region: CASSSVASGGNEQFF. In nucleotides, the CDR3 is TGTGCCAGCTCTTCGGTCGCTAGCGGTGGGAATGAGCAGTTCTTC. The chain couples TRBV19 to TRBJ2-1; 7 bases map to TRBD2. Germline loops: CDR1 LNHDA, CDR2 SQIVND (reference sequence). The V segment lost 9 bases and the J segment 7 bases; nucleotides outside the gene matches: 15. The CDR3 spans 15 residues.

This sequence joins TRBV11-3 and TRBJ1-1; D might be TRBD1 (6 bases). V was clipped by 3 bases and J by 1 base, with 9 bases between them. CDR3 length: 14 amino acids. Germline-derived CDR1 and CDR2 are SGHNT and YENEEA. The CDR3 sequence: CASSFSGQNTEAFF. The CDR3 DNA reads TGTGCCAGCAGCTTTTCGGGACAGAACACTGAAGCTTTCTTT.

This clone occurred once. Here the CDR3 DNA reads TGTGCCAGCAGCCAGGACAGGGTCGGTGAAAAACTGTTTTTT. This sequence encodes CASSQDRVGEKLFF. The chain is built from TRBV7-6 and TRBJ1-4, with 8 bases fitting TRBD1. This CDR3 is built from 14 residues. From germline, CDR1 is SGHVS and CDR2 FNYEAQ. Trimming removed 5 bases from V and 7 bases from J; junction bases left unmatched: 6.

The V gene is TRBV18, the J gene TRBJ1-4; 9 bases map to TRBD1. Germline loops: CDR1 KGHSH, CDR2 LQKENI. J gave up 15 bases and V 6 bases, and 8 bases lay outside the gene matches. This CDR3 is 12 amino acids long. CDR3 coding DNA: TGTGCCAGCTCCCCTGGACAGGGGAGGTTGTTTTTT. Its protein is CASSPGQGRLFF.

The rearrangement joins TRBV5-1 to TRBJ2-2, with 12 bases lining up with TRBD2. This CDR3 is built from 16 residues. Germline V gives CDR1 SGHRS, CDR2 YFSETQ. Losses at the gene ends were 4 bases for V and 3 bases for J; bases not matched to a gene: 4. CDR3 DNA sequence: TGCGCCAGCAGCCCCCGACTAGCGGGAGACACCGGGGAGCTGTTTTTT. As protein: CASSPRLAGDTGELFF.